This is a list of T cell receptor beta chains from one sample in a study of T cell changes during pregnancy in multiple sclerosis. Here immunoSEQ multiplex PCR was the method, and the copy in TCRdb shows in-frame clones only, minus some. The sample consists of tens of thousands of clones, around nine tenths of them appearing once. Sequences were derived from CD4+ T cells from peripheral blood mononuclear cells, sampled in the first trimester of pregnancy. All receptors come from a female donor with multiple sclerosis, enrolled in a pregnancy study. Each CDR3 is given with its conserved first and last residue. Each record gives: V gene, D gene, J gene, clone size, CDR3 protein, CDR3 DNA. D genes are given only for firm matches. The size entry is marked missing in some rows and otherwise reads once, few, many or a size class.

V gene: TRBV28
D gene: NA
J gene: TRBJ2-2
clone size: NA
CDR3 protein: CASSLNVGGGGTGELFF
CDR3 DNA: TGTGCCAGCAGTTTGAACGTAGGCGGCGGCGGCACCGGGGAGCTGTTTTTT

V gene: TRBV14
D gene: TRBD1
J gene: TRBJ2-3
clone size: NA
CDR3 protein: CASSIRTGGSTDTQYF
CDR3 DNA: TGTGCCAGCAGCATACGGACAGGGGGTTCGACAGATACGCAGTATTTT

V gene: TRBV6-6
D gene: NA
J gene: TRBJ2-1
clone size: NA
CDR3 protein: CASSYNPPRSQFF
CDR3 DNA: TGTGCCAGCAGTTACAATCCCCCCAGGTCTCAGTTCTTC

V gene: TRBV18
D gene: TRBD1
J gene: TRBJ2-5
clone size: NA
CDR3 protein: CASTRDRGETQYF
CDR3 DNA: TGTGCCAGCACCCGGGACAGGGGAGAGACCCAGTACTTC

V gene: TRBV5-6
D gene: NA
J gene: TRBJ2-3
clone size: NA
CDR3 protein: CASSSQGEMAQYF
CDR3 DNA: TGTGCCAGCAGCTCACAGGGAGAGATGGCGCAGTATTTT

V gene: TRBV4-1
D gene: NA
J gene: TRBJ2-5
clone size: NA
CDR3 protein: CASSQVGLETQYF
CDR3 DNA: TGCGCCAGCAGCCAAGTAGGACTAGAGACCCAGTACTTC

V gene: TRBV4-1
D gene: NA
J gene: TRBJ2-6
clone size: NA
CDR3 protein: CASSQVTGSGANVLTF
CDR3 DNA: TGCGCCAGCAGCCAAGTTACAGGGTCTGGGGCCAACGTCCTGACTTTC

V gene: TRBV7-2
D gene: TRBD1
J gene: TRBJ1-2
clone size: NA
CDR3 protein: CASSGQGRGYTF
CDR3 DNA: TGTGCCAGCAGCGGACAGGGACGAGGCTACACCTTC

V gene: TRBV30
D gene: NA
J gene: TRBJ1-1
clone size: NA
CDR3 protein: CAWNRELREAFF
CDR3 DNA: TGTGCCTGGAACAGGGAGCTTAGAGAAGCTTTCTTT

V gene: TRBV19
D gene: NA
J gene: TRBJ1-5
clone size: once
CDR3 protein: CASSAGRVSQPQHF
CDR3 DNA: TGTGCCAGTAGTGCTGGCAGGGTTAGTCAGCCCCAGCATTTT

V gene: TRBV9
D gene: NA
J gene: TRBJ1-3
clone size: NA
CDR3 protein: CASSVAVGNTIYF
CDR3 DNA: TGTGCCAGCAGCGTAGCTGTGGGAAACACCATATATTTT

V gene: TRBV28
D gene: NA
J gene: TRBJ1-1
clone size: NA
CDR3 protein: CATLVQGEAFF
CDR3 DNA: TGTGCCACTTTAGTACAGGGCGAAGCTTTCTTT

V gene: TRBV6-1
D gene: NA
J gene: TRBJ1-2
clone size: NA
CDR3 protein: CASSEALTGAYGYTF
CDR3 DNA: TGTGCCAGCAGTGAAGCGCTGACAGGAGCCTATGGCTACACCTTC

V gene: TRBV6-6
D gene: TRBD1
J gene: TRBJ1-2
clone size: NA
CDR3 protein: CASSLSTGWEDGYTF
CDR3 DNA: TGTGCCAGCAGCCTTTCGACAGGGTGGGAAGATGGCTACACCTTC